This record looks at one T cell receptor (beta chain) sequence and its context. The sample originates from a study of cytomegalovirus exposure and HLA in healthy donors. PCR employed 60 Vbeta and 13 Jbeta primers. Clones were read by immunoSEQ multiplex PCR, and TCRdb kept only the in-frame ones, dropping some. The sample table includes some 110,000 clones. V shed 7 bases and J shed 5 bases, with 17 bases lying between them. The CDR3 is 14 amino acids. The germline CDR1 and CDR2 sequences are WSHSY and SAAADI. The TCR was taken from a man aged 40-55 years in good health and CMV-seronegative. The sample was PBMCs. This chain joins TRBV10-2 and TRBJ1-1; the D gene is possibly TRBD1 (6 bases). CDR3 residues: CASTPGQGKTEAFF. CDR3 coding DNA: TGCGCCAGCACCCCAGGGCAGGGGAAGACTGAAGCTTTCTTT.